The 24 T cell receptor beta chains listed next were all sequenced from one sample in a study of identical twins. TCRdb independently ran MiXCR on the 5' RACE reads; one entry per CDR3 protein. The sample contains more than 1.5 million distinct CDR3 sequences, around 29% of which appear only once. Sequenced sample: cord blood. All receptors come from a newborn girl in good health.

This clonotype has more than one count but fewer than ten. V usage is TRBV15 and J usage is TRBJ2-7; D tentatively fits TRBD1 or TRBD2 (5 bases each). The ends were cut back, 1 base at V and 3 bases at J, with 13 bases in the middle. Germline assignment: CDR1 LNHNV and CDR2 YYDKDF (reference sequence). The CDR3 spans 15 residues. CDR3 residues: CATSRGRGSGYEQYF. The CDR3 DNA reads as TGTGCCACCAGCAGAGGACGGGGCAGTGGCTACGAGCAGTACTTC.

The rearrangement joins TRBV28 to TRBJ1-6; D remains ambiguous. The germline CDR1 and CDR2 sequences are MDHEN and SYDVKM. Trimming pared 5 bases from V and 0 bases from J, leaving 11 bases between. The CDR3 totals 16 residues. For the CDR3, the DNA is TGTGCCAGCAGTCCCGACCCGAGCTCCTATAATTCACCCCTCCACTTT. This gives the protein CASSPDPSSYNSPLHF.

This clonotype showed up just a few times. The rearrangement links TRBV10-3 to TRBJ2-7; D is uncertain. Deletions cut 2 bases from V and 2 bases from J, with 13 bases between. CDR1 and CDR2 (germline): ENHRY, SYGVKD. The CDR3 sequence is 15 residues long. The CDR3 nucleotides read TGTGCCATCAGTGAGCCACAGACCGCAGCCTACGAGCAGTACTTC. Encoded protein: CAISEPQTAAYEQYF.

This chain links TRBV6-5 with TRBJ1-5; perhaps TRBD1 as D (6 bases). This CDR3 has 22 residues. Germline V gene data show CDR1 as MNHEY and CDR2 as SVGAGI. The germline V and J ends were trimmed by 4 bases and 0 bases, with 31 bases remaining between them. The CDR3 DNA is TGTGCCAGCAGTTCCTATGGGCAGGGGATGTGGAGCATCGAGTATAGCAATCAGCCCCAGCATTTT. Protein product: CASSSYGQGMWSIEYSNQPQHF.

This rearrangement joins TRBV28 to TRBJ2-4; 9 bases fit TRBD1. The J call may be mistaken, given a closer DNA end match to TRBJ2-7. Germline CDR1 is MDHEN and CDR2 is SYDVKM. The CDR3 length is 14 residues. The DNA for the CDR3 is TGTGCCAGCAGTACCCTAGGACAGGGGAGCGAGCAGTACTTC. Amino acid sequence: CASSTLGQGSEQYF.

The rearrangement joins TRBV12-3 or TRBV12-4 to TRBJ1-1; D uncertain. Trimming took 6 bases from V and 6 from J, leaving 14 bases between them. This CDR3 comprises 13 residues. The CDR3 DNA reads as TGTGCCAGCAGCTCCGGGCCCGTGGCTGAAGCTTTCTTT. Amino acids: CASSSGPVAEAFF.

This clonotype was observed a few times. V usage is TRBV10-3 and J usage is TRBJ2-3, with unresolved D. The V gene's germline CDR1 is ENHRY and CDR2 SYGVKD. V was shortened by 0 bases and J by 4 bases, with 11 bases between the two germline ends. This CDR3 region has 15 residues. This CDR3 is CAISESLGRADTQYF. The CDR3 DNA reads TGTGCCATCAGTGAGTCTCTAGGACGTGCAGATACGCAGTATTTT.

This clonotype has just a few counts. CDR3 loop: CASSYPGGVVGEQFF. The CDR3 coding sequence is TGTGCCAGCAGTTACCCGGGGGGGGTCGTGGGTGAGCAGTTCTTC. V is TRBV6-2 or TRBV6-3 and J is TRBJ2-1; TRBD2 matches 8 bases. Trimming took 2 bases from V and 9 from J; bases not matched to a gene: 9. The V gene's germline CDR1 is MNHEY and CDR2 SVGEGT. The CDR3 spans 15 residues.

This clonotype has a handful of counts. The V gene is TRBV28, the J gene TRBJ1-1; 8 bases agree with TRBD1. The germline CDR1 and CDR2 sequences are MDHEN and SYDVKM. V was clipped by 2 bases and J by 8 bases; unmatched bases: 4. This CDR3 comprises 13 residues. The CDR3 bases are TGTGCCAGCAGTTTAGGACAGGGAGGAGAAGCTTTCTTT. Translated: CASSLGQGGEAFF. The complete variable domain, with remaining parts taken from reference TRBV28 and TRBJ1-1, reads DVKVTQSSRYLVKRTGEKVFLECVQDMDHENMFWYRQDPGLGLRLIYFSYDVKMKEKGDIPEGYSVSREKKERFSLILESASTNQTSMYLCASSLGQGGEAFFGQGTRLTVV.

In this sample, this clonotype turned up a few times. V and J are TRBV10-3 and TRBJ2-4; D uncertain. Between the trimmed V and J ends, which lost 2 bases and 6 bases, there was a span of 5 bases. CDR3 length: 12 amino acids. Germline CDR1 reads ENHRY; CDR2 reads SYGVKD. The CDR3 DNA sequence: TGTGCCATCAGTGAGAATTCAAACATTCAGTACTTC. Translating it yields CAISENSNIQYF.

This clonotype was picked up a small number of times. V and J are TRBV20-1 and TRBJ2-7, with unresolved D. V lost 3 bases and J lost 0, with 9 bases in between. CDR1 DFQATT and CDR2 SNEGSKA come from the germline V gene (reference sequence). The CDR3 length is 13 residues. In DNA form, the CDR3 reads TGCAGTGCTAGGCCACTAACCTCCTACGAGCAGTACTTC. Its protein is CSARPLTSYEQYF.

In nucleotides, the CDR3 is TGTGCCAGCAGTTACTCCCCTGGGACAGCCTACGAGCAGTACTTC. Its protein product is CASSYSPGTAYEQYF. The rearrangement links TRBV6-6 to TRBJ2-7; 7 nucleotides line up with TRBD1. From germline, CDR1 is MNHNY and CDR2 SVGAGI (reference sequence). Unmatched junction bases numbered 4, after V lost 0 bases and J lost 2 bases. The CDR3 is 15 amino acids.

The chain links TRBV9 to TRBJ2-7; 11 bases agree with TRBD1. Trimming removed 0 bases from V and 3 bases from J; junction bases left unmatched: 2. This CDR3 comprises 15 residues. Germline assignment: CDR1 SGDLS and CDR2 YYNGEE. The CDR3 here is CASSVEDRGLYEQYF. The CDR3 DNA follows: TGTGCCAGCAGCGTAGAGGACAGGGGGCTCTACGAGCAGTACTTC.

The chain is built from TRBV20-1 and TRBJ2-7; D is perhaps TRBD2 (5 bases). V lost 3 bases and J lost 1, with 13 bases in between. Germline V gene sequence: CDR1 DFQATT, CDR2 SNEGSKA (reference sequence). CDR3 size: 14 residues. CDR3 region: CSARWRGPSYEQYF. The CDR3, as DNA: TGCAGTGCTAGGTGGCGCGGGCCATCCTACGAGCAGTACTTC.

This clonotype was found a few times. The chain uses TRBV3-1 and TRBJ2-1, with D possibly being TRBD1 (5 bases). Per germline, CDR1 LGHDT and CDR2 YNNKEL (reference sequence). CDR3 length equals 15 residues. V was trimmed by 6 bases and J by 6 bases, leaving 18 bases between them. The CDR3 sequence: CASRDQGRVGNEQFF. DNA for the CDR3: TGTGCCAGCAGGGATCAGGGCAGGGTCGGCAATGAGCAGTTCTTC.

V and J are TRBV6-6 and TRBJ2-4; a weak D match, TRBD1 (5 bases). In germline, CDR1 is MNHNY, CDR2 SVGAGI (reference sequence). V shed 3 bases and J shed 0 bases, with 6 bases lying between them. CDR3 length: 14 amino acids. CDR3 region: CASSYGAAKNIQYF. CDR3 coding DNA: TGTGCCAGCAGTTATGGGGCAGCCAAAAACATTCAGTACTTC.

This clonotype was found a few times. The CDR3 spells CAISASGGSYEQYF. CDR3 nucleotide sequence: TGTGCCATCAGTGCTAGCGGGGGCTCCTACGAGCAGTACTTC. The chain joins TRBV10-3 to TRBJ2-7; 10 nucleotides align to TRBD2. Germline-derived CDR1 and CDR2 are ENHRY and SYGVKD. Losses at the gene ends were 4 bases for V and 0 bases for J; bases not matched to a gene: 0. The CDR3 is made up of 14 amino acids.

The chain joins TRBV20-1 to TRBJ2-5; TRBD2 is a possible D gene (6 bases). Germline V gives CDR1 DFQATT, CDR2 SNEGSKA (reference sequence). Trimming pared 0 bases from V and 11 bases from J, leaving 19 bases between. There are 14 residues in the CDR3. The chain's CDR3 is CSARDRLAPVEQYF. The CDR3 nucleotides are TGCAGTGCTAGAGATCGGCTAGCGCCGGTTGAGCAGTACTTC.

This clonotype has more than one count but fewer than ten. The genes are TRBV7-2 and TRBJ2-7; D possibly corresponds to TRBD2 (5 bases). The CDR3 is 15 amino acids. Trimming took 4 bases from V and 2 from J, leaving 15 bases between them. The germline V gene has CDR1 SGHTA and CDR2 FQGNSA. The CDR3 protein is CASSSRSSATYEQYF. The CDR3 region has the DNA TGTGCCAGCAGCTCCCGTAGTAGCGCGACCTACGAGCAGTACTTC.

The chain recombines TRBV20-1 with TRBJ2-1; 9 nucleotides agree with TRBD2. CDR3 length equals 14 residues. Germline assignment: CDR1 DFQATT and CDR2 SNEGSKA (reference sequence). V shed 4 bases, J shed 5 bases, and the junction held 6 bases outside the gene matches. Written as DNA, the CDR3 is TGCAGTGCTACCGTACGACTAGCGGACAATGAGCAGTTCTTC. Its translation is CSATVRLADNEQFF.

The gene calls are TRBV12-3 or TRBV12-4 and TRBJ2-4, with D possibly being TRBD2 (5 bases). Matching the DNA end better, TRBJ2-5 makes the J call doubtful. The CDR3 is 13 amino acids. CDR3 in amino acids: CASSFSGMGTQYF. The CDR3 DNA sequence: TGTGCCAGCAGTTTCTCGGGAATGGGGACCCAGTACTTC.

This clonotype was seen a handful of times. The gene calls are TRBV20-1 and TRBJ1-1; D perhaps matches TRBD1 (5 bases). Germline V gene lookup returns CDR1 DFQATT and CDR2 SNEGSKA (reference sequence). This CDR3 comprises 14 residues. CDR3 nucleotide sequence: TGCAGAACAGGTACCAACGGCCGAAACACTGAAGCTTTCTTT. This translates into CRTGTNGRNTEAFF.

The V and J genes are TRBV29-1 and TRBJ2-1; D possibly matches TRBD1 or TRBD2 (5 bases each). The germline V gene encodes CDR1 SQVTM and CDR2 ANQGSEA. The CDR3 consists of 12 residues. V lost 2 bases and J lost 10, with 12 bases in between. CDR3 bases: TGCAGCGTTGAAACGGGACGTTACGAGCAGTTCTTC. Residues: CSVETGRYEQFF.

This clonotype showed up just a few times. V gene TRBV24-1 combines with J gene TRBJ1-2, with 7 positions matching TRBD1. This CDR3 spans 14 amino acids. V lost 4 bases and J lost 7; bases outside the gene matches: 8. Germline V lookup: CDR1 KGHDR, CDR2 SFDVKD. The CDR3 here is CATSDKTGAGGYTF. CDR3 nucleotide sequence: TGTGCCACCAGTGACAAAACAGGGGCGGGTGGCTACACCTTC.